Listed below are T cell receptor beta chains from one sample, sequenced in a study of T cell changes during pregnancy in multiple sclerosis. The data were produced by immunoSEQ multiplex PCR, yet TCRdb's version contains in-frame clones alone and is incomplete. The data hold 60,000 or so clones, with just under 90% observed a single time. Material: peripheral blood from another person, used as feeder cells. All receptors come from a human donor whose cells served as feeder cells for cultures in a pregnancy study. CDR3s include the opening cysteine and the closing phenylalanine or tryptophan. A D gene is named only where the DNA matches it firmly. Expanded clones get a size class; other rows say once, few or many, or leave the size out.

size,V,J,length,D,DNA,CDR3
-,TRBV4-2,TRBJ1-1,14,-,TGTGCCAGCAGGCCGGGACACTTGAACACTGAAGCTTTCTTT,CASRPGHLNTEAFF
-,TRBV18,TRBJ1-1,15,TRBD1,TGTGCCAGCTCCCCGGACAGGGGGCGGGACACTGAAGCTTTCTTT,CASSPDRGRDTEAFF
-,TRBV2,TRBJ1-3,14,-,TGTGCCAGCAAGTCAGGGTACTCTGGAAACACCATATATTTT,CASKSGYSGNTIYF
-,TRBV5-4,TRBJ1-3,17,TRBD1,TGTGCCAGCAGCCCCCTGACAGGGCCGAGCTCTGGAAACACCATATATTTT,CASSPLTGPSSGNTIYF
-,TRBV6-6,TRBJ2-5,15,TRBD1,TGTGCCAGCAGTTTACACATCGGACAGGGGGAGACCCAGTACTTC,CASSLHIGQGETQYF
-,TRBV18,TRBJ2-2,16,TRBD1,TGTGCCAGCTCACCGGGACAGCCCGTCGGGGCCGGGGAGCTGTTTTTT,CASSPGQPVGAGELFF
-,TRBV2,TRBJ2-1,12,-,TGTGCCAGCGGAATGAATTACAATGAGCAGTTCTTC,CASGMNYNEQFF
-,TRBV19,TRBJ1-5,14,-,TGTGCCAGTAGTGTCACAGGGCTTAGTCAGCCCCAGCATTTT,CASSVTGLSQPQHF
once,TRBV10-3,TRBJ1-6,14,TRBD1,TGTGCCATCAGCCTGGGACAGTATAATTCACCCCTCCACTTT,CAISLGQYNSPLHF
-,TRBV4-3,TRBJ1-6,22,TRBD1,TGCGCCAGCAGCCCTCACCCCTATAAGCGTGGACACCCGGACAGGGAAAATTCACCCCTCCACTTT,CASSPHPYKRGHPDRENSPLHF
-,TRBV28,TRBJ1-5,15,-,TGTGCCAGCAGCGACAGGTCATTAAGCAATCAGCCCCAGCATTTT,CASSDRSLSNQPQHF
few,TRBV19,TRBJ1-1,15,TRBD1,TGTGCCAGTAGTTCCCGCGGGACAGAGAACACTGAAGCTTTCTTT,CASSSRGTENTEAFF
-,TRBV19,TRBJ1-5,16,-,TGTGCCAGTAGTACCTCTGCGGGAATACCTTTAGGGCCCCAGCATTTT,CASSTSAGIPLGPQHF
-,TRBV15,TRBJ2-5,14,-,TGTGCCACCAGCACCTTGCGGATTAGGGAGACCCAGTACTTC,CATSTLRIRETQYF